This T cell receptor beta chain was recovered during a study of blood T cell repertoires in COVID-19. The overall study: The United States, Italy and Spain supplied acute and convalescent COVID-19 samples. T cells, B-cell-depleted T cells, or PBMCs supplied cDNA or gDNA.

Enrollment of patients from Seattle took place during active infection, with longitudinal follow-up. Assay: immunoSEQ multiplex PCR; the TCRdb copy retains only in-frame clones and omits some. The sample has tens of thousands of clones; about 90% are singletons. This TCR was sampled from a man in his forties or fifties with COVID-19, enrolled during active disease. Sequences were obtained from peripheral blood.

CDR3 coding DNA: TGTGCCAGCACCCCTAACTCCTACGAGCAGTACTTC. It translates to CASTPNSYEQYF. V usage is TRBV5-5 and J usage is TRBJ2-7; D remains unclear. Germline lookup yields CDR1 SGHKS and CDR2 YYEKEE (reference sequence). The V and J ends lost 6 bases and 0 bases respectively, with 7 bases between them. This CDR3 is built from 12 residues.